Sequencing of this T cell receptor (beta chain) was carried out in a study of shared clonotypes between healthy human individuals. Assay used: immunoSEQ multiplex PCR; TCRdb lists only in-frame clones, some missing. Of about 2.1 million clones listed, about 92% are singletons. In regard to this clone: Antigen: not known.

Terminally differentiated effector memory CD45RA+ cells were excluded by CCR7 positive selection of CD45RO-negative cells. The CDR3 extends over 15 amino acids. Germline-derived CDR1 and CDR2 are MNHEY and SVGAGI. Losses at the gene ends were 6 bases for V and 6 bases for J; bases not matched to a gene: 10. General study findings and limits: A handful of donors had around 5.2% of their naive CD4 clonotypes in common. Against clonotypes common to all four donors, non-shared ones had lower generation probabilities.

Sequenced input: naive CD8+ T cells from PBMCs. The sequence was collected from a young man in good health. Some clones in this sample may be carry-over from other donors' samples. The J gene is TRBJ2-2, the V gene TRBV6-5, with TRBD2 identical over 7 bases. The CDR3 DNA reads TGTGCCAGCAGCTCCAGCGGGACCCACCCCGGGGAGCTGTTTTTT. Its translation: CASSSSGTHPGELFF.